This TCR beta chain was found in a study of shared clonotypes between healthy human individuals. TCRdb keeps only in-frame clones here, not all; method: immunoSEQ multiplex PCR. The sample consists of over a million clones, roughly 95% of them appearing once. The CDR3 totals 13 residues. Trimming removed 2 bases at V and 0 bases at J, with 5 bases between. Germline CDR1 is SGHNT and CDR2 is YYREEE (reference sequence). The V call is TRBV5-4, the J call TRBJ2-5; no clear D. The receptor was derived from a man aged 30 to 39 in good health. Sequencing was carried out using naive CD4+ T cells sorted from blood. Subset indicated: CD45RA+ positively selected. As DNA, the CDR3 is TGTGCCAGCAGCTTTTCTGACCAAGAGACCCAGTACTTC. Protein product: CASSFSDQETQYF.